This TCR beta chain was found in a study of T cells in Graves' hyperthyroidism and ophthalmopathy. TCR beta CDR3 region amplification was performed from RNA transcripts. HTBI primers drove first-round RT-PCR of the TCR CDR3. Via MiXCR, TCRdb re-called the multiplex PCR reads, giving one row per CDR3 protein. The data contain around 540,000 distinct CDR3 sequences, about 15% of them singletons. The study, taken as a whole, reports: Blood also showed most of the thyroid clonotypes that were expanded above 0.001.

This clonotype was detected many times. Its antigen is still unknown. CDR3 size: 15 residues. Trimming removed 6 bases from V and 4 bases from J; junction bases left unmatched: 3. Per the germline V gene, CDR1 is MDHEN and CDR2 is SYDVKM. Isolation of PBMCs was performed on about 9.9 ml fresh peripheral blood. This TCR was recovered from a woman aged 25 to 45 with Graves' ophthalmopathy. The chain couples TRBV28 to TRBJ2-2; 12 bases line up with TRBD2. Sequenced material: blood. CDR3 nucleotides: TGTGCCAGCAGCCTACTAGCGGGAGGCACCGGGGAGCTGTTTTTT. This gives the protein CASSLLAGGTGELFF.